This T cell receptor (beta chain) was recovered during a study of cytomegalovirus exposure and HLA in healthy donors. Germline V CDR1 and CDR2: SGDLS, YYNGEE. The CDR3 spans 16 residues. V lost 3 bases, J lost 3 bases, and 7 bases stayed unmatched. Libraries were prepared by immunoSEQ multiplex PCR; TCRdb keeps only in-frame clonotypes and omits some of them. The data hold 180,000 or so clones, with 70% to 85% observed a single time. This receptor was obtained from a woman in her 30s in good health and CMV-seropositive. The J gene is TRBJ2-2, the V gene TRBV9; TRBD1 matches at 8 bases. The sample taken for sequencing was PBMCs. The CDR3 is CASSETGARYTGELFF. As DNA, the CDR3 is TGTGCCAGCAGCGAGACAGGGGCTCGATACACCGGGGAGCTGTTTTTT.